The 3 T cell receptor beta chains in this list originate from one sample, sequenced in a study of blood T cells in healthy people across ages. Next came a second PCR, run for roughly 6 to 11 cycles, which used a sample-barcoded 5' primer along with a J-beta primer mix. MiXCR, run by TCRdb on the 5' RACE reads, gives a single entry per CDR3 protein. This table has roughly 1.9 million distinct CDR3 sequences, 39% appearing once. Sample: blood. Receptor source: a human donor in good health.

A few counts support this clonotype. This sequence joins TRBV7-2 and TRBJ1-3; a possible D gene is TRBD1 (5 bases). V was cut by 1 base and J by 2 bases, with 9 bases left in between. CDR1 SGHTA and CDR2 FQGNSA come from the germline V gene. This CDR3 region has 15 residues. The CDR3 sequence: CASSLDPGPGNTIYF. The DNA of the CDR3 is TGTGCCAGCAGCTTAGATCCAGGGCCTGGAAACACCATATATTTT. Variable domain in full (rest from reference TRBV7-2 and TRBJ1-3): GAGVSQSPSNKVTEKGKDVELRCDPISGHTALYWYRQSLGQGLEFLIYFQGNSAPDKSGLPSDRFSAERTGGSVSTLTIQRTQQEDSAVYLCASSLDPGPGNTIYFGEGSWLTVV.

The table lists this clonotype with many counts. This sequence joins TRBV9 and TRBJ2-4, with TRBD1 matching over 8 bases. The better agreement between TRBJ2-7 and the DNA end casts doubt on the J call. The CDR3 sequence is 16 residues long. The germline V gene encodes CDR1 SGDLS and CDR2 YYNGEE. This CDR3 reads CASSSSPGTGLYEQYF. CDR3 coding DNA: TGTGCCAGCAGCTCCAGTCCCGGGACAGGCCTCTACGAGCAGTACTTC.

The rearrangement links TRBV27 to TRBJ1-6; 7 bases agree with TRBD1. The ends lost 2 bases at V and 12 bases at J; junction bases unmatched: 7. The CDR3 runs 14 residues. The germline V gene encodes CDR1 MNHEY and CDR2 SMNVEV (reference sequence). CDR3 coding DNA: TGTGCCAGCAGTTTAATAGGACAGGTTAGACCCCTCCACTTT. Amino acid sequence: CASSLIGQVRPLHF.